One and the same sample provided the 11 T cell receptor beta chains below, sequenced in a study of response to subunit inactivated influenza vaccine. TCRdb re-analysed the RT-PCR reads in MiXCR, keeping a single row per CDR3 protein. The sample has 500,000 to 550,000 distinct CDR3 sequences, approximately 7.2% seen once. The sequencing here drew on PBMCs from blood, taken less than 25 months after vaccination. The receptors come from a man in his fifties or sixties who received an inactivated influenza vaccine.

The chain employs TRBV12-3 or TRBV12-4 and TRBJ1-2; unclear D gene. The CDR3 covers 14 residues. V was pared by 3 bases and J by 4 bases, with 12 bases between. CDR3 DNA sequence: TGTGCCAGCAGTTTCGTAACCGCCTCCTATGGCTACACCTTC. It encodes CASSFVTASYGYTF.

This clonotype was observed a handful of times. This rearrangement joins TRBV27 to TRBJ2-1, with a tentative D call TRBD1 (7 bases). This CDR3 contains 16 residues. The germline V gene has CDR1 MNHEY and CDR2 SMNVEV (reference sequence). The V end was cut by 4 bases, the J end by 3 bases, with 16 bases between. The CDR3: CASSSLTGRSYNEQFF. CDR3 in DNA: TGTGCCAGCAGTTCCTTGACAGGGAGGAGCTACAATGAGCAGTTCTTC.

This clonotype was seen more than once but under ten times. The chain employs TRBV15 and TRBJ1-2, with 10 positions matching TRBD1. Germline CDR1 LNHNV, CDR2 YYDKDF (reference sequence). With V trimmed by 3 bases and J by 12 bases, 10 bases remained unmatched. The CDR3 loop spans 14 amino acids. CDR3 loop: CATSRNPGQGFDTF. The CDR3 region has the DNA TGTGCCACCAGCAGGAACCCGGGACAGGGGTTCGACACCTTC. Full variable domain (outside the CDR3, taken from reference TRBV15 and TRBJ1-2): DAMVIQNPRYQVTQFGKPVTLSCSQTLNHNVMYWYQQKSSQAPKLLFHYYDKDFNNEADTPDNFQSRRPNTSFCFLDIRSPGLGDTAMYLCATSRNPGQGFDTFGSGTRLTVV.

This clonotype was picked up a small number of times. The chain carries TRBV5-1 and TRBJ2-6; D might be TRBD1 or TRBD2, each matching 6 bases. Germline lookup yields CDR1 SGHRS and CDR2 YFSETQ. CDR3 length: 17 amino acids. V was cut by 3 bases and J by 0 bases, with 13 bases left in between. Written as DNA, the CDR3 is TGCGCCAGCAGCTGGGGGGCAGGATACTCTGGGGCCAACGTCCTGACTTTC. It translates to CASSWGAGYSGANVLTF.

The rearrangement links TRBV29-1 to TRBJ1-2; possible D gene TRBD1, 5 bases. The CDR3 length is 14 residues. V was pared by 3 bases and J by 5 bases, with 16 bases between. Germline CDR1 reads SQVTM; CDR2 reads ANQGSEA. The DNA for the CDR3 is TGCAGCGTTGACGCCGCGGGGCAAGGATATGGCTACACCTTC. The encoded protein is CSVDAAGQGYGYTF.

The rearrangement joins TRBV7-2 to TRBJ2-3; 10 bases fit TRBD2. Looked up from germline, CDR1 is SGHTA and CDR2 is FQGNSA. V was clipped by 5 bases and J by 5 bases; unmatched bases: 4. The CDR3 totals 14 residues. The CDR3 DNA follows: TGTGCCAGCAGCGAGGCTAGCGGGGGAGATACGCAGTATTTT. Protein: CASSEASGGDTQYF.

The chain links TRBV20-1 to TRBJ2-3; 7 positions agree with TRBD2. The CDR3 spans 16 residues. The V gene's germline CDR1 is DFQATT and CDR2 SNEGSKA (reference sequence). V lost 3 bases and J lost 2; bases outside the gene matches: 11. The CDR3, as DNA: TGCAGTGCTAGGTTGCGGGACTACACCATCACAGATACGCAGTATTTT. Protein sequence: CSARLRDYTITDTQYF.

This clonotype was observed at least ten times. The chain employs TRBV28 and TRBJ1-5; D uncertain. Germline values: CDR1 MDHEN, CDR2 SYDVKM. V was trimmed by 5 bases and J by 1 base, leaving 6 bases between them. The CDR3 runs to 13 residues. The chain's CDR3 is CASSPPSNQPQHF. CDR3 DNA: TGTGCCAGCAGTCCCCCCAGCAATCAGCCCCAGCATTTT.

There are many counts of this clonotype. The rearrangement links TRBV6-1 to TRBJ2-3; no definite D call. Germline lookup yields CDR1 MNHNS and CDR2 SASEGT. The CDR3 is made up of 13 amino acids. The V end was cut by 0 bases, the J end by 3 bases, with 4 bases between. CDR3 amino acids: CASSEAQTDTQYF. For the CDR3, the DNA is TGTGCCAGCAGTGAAGCCCAGACAGATACGCAGTATTTT.

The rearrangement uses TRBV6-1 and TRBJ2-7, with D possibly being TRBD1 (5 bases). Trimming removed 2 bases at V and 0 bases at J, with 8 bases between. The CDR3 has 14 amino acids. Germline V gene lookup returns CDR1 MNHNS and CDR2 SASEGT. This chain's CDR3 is CASSEQGNSYEQYF. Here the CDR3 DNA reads TGTGCCAGCAGTGAACAGGGTAACTCCTACGAGCAGTACTTC.

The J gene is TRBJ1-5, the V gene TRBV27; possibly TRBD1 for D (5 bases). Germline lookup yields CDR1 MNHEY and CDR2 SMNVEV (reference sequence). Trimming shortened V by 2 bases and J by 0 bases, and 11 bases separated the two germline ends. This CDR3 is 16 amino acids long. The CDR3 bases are TGTGCCAGCAGTTTAGGGGGTTACTTTAGCAATCAGCCCCAGCATTTT. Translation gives CASSLGGYFSNQPQHF.